This TCR beta chain comes out of a study of lymphopenia after photon versus proton radiotherapy. Findings and limits, study-wide: Larger post-nadir TCR diversity loss correlated inversely with survival in deceased patients. Photon-treated patients lost naive T cells and TCR diversity; proton-treated stayed stable. Oligoclonal CD8+ Temra expansion after nadir drove photon patients' diversity drop. Authors raise, but do not show, better survival with proton therapy.

TCRdb's table, derived via immunoSEQ multiplex PCR, lists solely in-frame clones and lacks some. The table includes some 55,000 clones, more than 70% detected once. A word on this clone: What it recognizes is unknown.

CDR1 is SGHDN, CDR2 FVKESK, per germline. The CDR3 has 14 residues. Trimming removed 5 bases at V and 1 base at J, with 10 bases between. V usage is TRBV14 and J usage is TRBJ2-3; no firm D call. The input for sequencing was peripheral blood, taken from a patient treated with photon-based radiotherapy. The origin of this receptor is a man aged 50-59 years with gastric cancer. In nucleotides, the CDR3 is TGTGCCAGCAGCTTCCGACCCGGCACAGATACGCAGTATTTT. Translation gives CASSFRPGTDTQYF.